This entry lists 25 T cell receptor beta chains sequenced from one sample in a study of blood T cell repertoires in COVID-19. The protocol was immunoSEQ multiplex PCR, while the TCRdb copy is restricted to in-frame clones and leaves out a portion. The sample yields roughly 200,000 clones, around 88% seen once. The material sequenced was peripheral blood. Source of these receptors: a man aged 40-55 years with active or convalescent COVID-19.

This clone was seen once. CDR3 residues: CAWTRQGGSPLHF. DNA for the CDR3: TGTGCCTGGACCAGACAGGGAGGATCACCCCTCCACTTT. The chain is built from TRBV30 and TRBJ1-6; TRBD1 aligns across 7 bases. Germline CDR1 is GTSNPN and CDR2 is SVGIG (reference sequence). V was pared by 4 bases and J by 10 bases, with 7 bases of the junction left unmatched. CDR3 length: 13 amino acids.

This sequence joins TRBV19 and TRBJ1-2; D possibly corresponds to TRBD1 (5 bases). Trimming stripped 8 bases from V and 5 bases from J, with 24 bases between. Germline V lookup: CDR1 LNHDA, CDR2 SQIVND (reference sequence). This CDR3 comprises 16 residues. CDR3 in amino acids: CASSFQGASNLYGYTF. In nucleotides, the CDR3 is TGTGCCAGTTCGTTTCAGGGCGCCTCAAACCTTTATGGCTACACCTTC.

CDR3 residues: CASSLGASGGNTDTQYF. CDR3 coding DNA: TGTGCCAGCAGCTTAGGCGCTAGCGGGGGTAACACAGATACGCAGTATTTT. V gene TRBV11-2 combines with J gene TRBJ2-3; 10 bases match TRBD2. The trim removed 1 base at V and 2 bases at J, leaving 6 bases unmatched. CDR3 size: 17 residues. Germline V gene sequence: CDR1 SGHAT, CDR2 FQNNGV.

The chain recombines TRBV7-2 with TRBJ2-5; 7 bases agree with TRBD2. In germline, CDR1 is SGHTA, CDR2 FQGNSA. The ends lost 8 bases at V and 2 bases at J; junction bases unmatched: 8. This CDR3 region has 14 residues. CDR3 DNA: TGTGCCAGCGCTCGGGGAGCGGGGCAAGAGACCCAGTACTTC. Translation: CASARGAGQETQYF. The complete variable domain, with remaining parts taken from reference TRBV7-2 and TRBJ2-5, reads GAGVSQSPSNKVTEKGKDVELRCDPISGHTALYWYRQSLGQGLEFLIYFQGNSAPDKSGLPSDRFSAERTGGSVSTLTIQRTQQEDSAVYLCASARGAGQETQYFGPGTRLLVL.

As regards this clone: This sample includes further DNA sequences coding for the same CDR3. The V gene is TRBV5-1, the J gene TRBJ2-7, with a possible D match to TRBD1 (6 bases). V was trimmed by 0 bases and J by 1 base, leaving 8 bases between them. Germline CDR1 SGHRS, CDR2 YFSETQ. The CDR3 is 14 residues long. The CDR3 loop reads CASSLGQDSYEQYF. CDR3 bases: TGCGCCAGCAGCTTGGGACAGGATTCCTACGAGCAGTACTTC.

This clone was counted once. The chain recombines TRBV7-9 with TRBJ1-2; TRBD1 agrees at 7 bases. Trimming removed 6 bases from V and 7 bases from J; junction bases left unmatched: 8. The CDR3 is made up of 13 amino acids. Germline V gives CDR1 SEHNR, CDR2 FQNEAQ (reference sequence). CDR3 sequence reads: CASRTTGAAGYTF. Written as DNA, the CDR3 is TGTGCCAGCAGAACCACAGGGGCGGCTGGCTACACCTTC.

The rearrangement uses TRBV7-6 and TRBJ1-6, with D hard to call. Per the germline V gene, CDR1 is SGHVS and CDR2 is FNYEAQ. V lost 1 base and J lost 4, with 14 bases in between. CDR3 length: 17 amino acids. The CDR3 region is CASSLGREYGYNSPLHF. The CDR3 nucleotides are TGTGCCAGCAGCTTAGGTCGGGAATATGGATATAATTCACCCCTCCACTTT.

The rearrangement uses TRBV3-1 (or the pseudogene TRBV3-2) and TRBJ1-5; D unclear. The germline V and J ends were trimmed by 4 bases and 0 bases, with 16 bases remaining between them. This CDR3 comprises 17 residues. The V gene's germline CDR1 is LGHDT and CDR2 YNNKEL (reference sequence). The CDR3 DNA reads as TGTGCCAGCAGCCTGACCGGAAGCCCTAGTAGCAATCAGCCCCAGCATTTT. Its translation is CASSLTGSPSSNQPQHF.

The genes are TRBV4-2 and TRBJ2-5; D is ambiguous. Germline CDR1 and CDR2: LGHNA and YNFKEQ. This CDR3 spans 14 amino acids. V was pared by 1 base and J by 8 bases, with 14 bases between. CDR3 loop: CASSQVDSLATQYF. CDR3 in DNA: TGTGCCAGCAGCCAAGTCGACTCCCTGGCTACCCAGTACTTC.

The chain links TRBV10-3 to TRBJ1-4, with D maybe TRBD1 (5 bases). The germline gives CDR1 ENHRY, CDR2 SYGVKD. Trimming took off 3 bases at V and 8 bases at J, with 16 bases between the two ends. CDR3 length equals 15 residues. In DNA form, the CDR3 reads TGTGCCATCAGTGATCGCGGGGGTTCGGAAGAAAAACTGTTTTTT. The encoded protein is CAISDRGGSEEKLFF.

The sample holds a few counts of this clone. The chain couples TRBV28 to TRBJ2-1; 8 bases map to TRBD1. The trim removed 10 bases at V and 2 bases at J, leaving 7 bases unmatched. Per the germline V gene, CDR1 is MDHEN and CDR2 is SYDVKM. The CDR3 spans 14 residues. The CDR3 DNA reads TGTGCCACCGAGGACAGGGACCCCTACAATGAGCAGTTCTTC. Residues: CATEDRDPYNEQFF.

The chain carries TRBV7-3 and TRBJ1-1; unclear D gene. From germline, CDR1 is SGHTA and CDR2 FQGTGA. The CDR3 covers 13 residues. Trimming took off 2 bases at V and 5 bases at J, with 9 bases between the two ends. The CDR3 sequence is CASSLYGRTEAFF. The CDR3, as DNA: TGTGCCAGCAGCTTATATGGGAGAACTGAAGCTTTCTTT.

The table lists this clone with a few counts. This chain links TRBV10-3 with TRBJ1-1; TRBD1 might be the D (6 bases). Germline V lookup: CDR1 ENHRY, CDR2 SYGVKD. The V and J ends lost 10 bases and 1 base respectively, with 16 bases between them. The CDR3 loop spans 14 amino acids. CDR3 nucleotide sequence: TGTGCCACCAGGGCGGGGGGGGCGAACACTGAAGCTTTCTTT. Protein: CATRAGGANTEAFF.

The gene calls are TRBV19 and TRBJ1-1; TRBD1 might be the D (5 bases). Germline CDR1 and CDR2: LNHDA and SQIVND (reference sequence). The V and J ends lost 6 bases and 4 bases respectively, with 15 bases between them. The CDR3 is 14 residues long. The CDR3 loop reads CASRDQGLTTEAFF. The CDR3 bases are TGTGCCAGTAGGGACCAGGGTTTGACCACTGAAGCTTTCTTT.

This rearrangement joins TRBV29-1 to TRBJ2-7; TRBD2 aligns across 9 bases. Unmatched junction bases numbered 13, after V lost 5 bases and J lost 5 bases. Germline lookup yields CDR1 SQVTM and CDR2 ANQGSEA. CDR3 size: 15 residues. The CDR3 here is CSVLGSGRSNDEQYF. CDR3 bases: TGCAGCGTTCTGGGTAGCGGGAGATCCAACGACGAGCAGTACTTC.

As for this clone: The same CDR3 is also encoded by other DNA sequences in this sample. This sequence joins TRBV4-1 and TRBJ2-2; a possible D gene is TRBD2 (6 bases). The CDR3 runs to 16 residues. V dropped 0 bases and J dropped 1 base, with 9 bases sitting between them. CDR1 is MGHRA and CDR2 is YSYEKL in the germline V gene. The CDR3 DNA reads TGCGCCAGCAGCCAAGAGGAGGGTCGGAACACCGGGGAGCTGTTTTTT. Amino acids: CASSQEEGRNTGELFF.

The J gene is TRBJ1-1, the V gene TRBV6-5, with D possibly TRBD1 on 6 matching bases. CDR3 length: 13 amino acids. V lost 3 bases and J lost 4, with 9 bases in between. Germline V CDR1 and CDR2: MNHEY, SVGAGI. CDR3 loop: CASSYTGTTEAFF. In DNA form, the CDR3 reads TGTGCCAGCAGTTATACAGGGACCACTGAAGCTTTCTTT.

The gene calls are TRBV19 and TRBJ1-3, with D hard to call. The V and J ends lost 6 bases and 2 bases respectively, with 8 bases between them. In germline, CDR1 is LNHDA, CDR2 SQIVND (reference sequence). The CDR3 has 13 residues. The CDR3 sequence: CASRIGTGNTIYF. The CDR3 nucleotides read TGTGCCAGTAGAATCGGTACTGGAAACACCATATATTTT.

The rearrangement links TRBV5-1 to TRBJ2-2; 14 positions agree with TRBD2. The CDR3 runs to 15 residues. With 5 bases clipped from V and 5 bases from J, the junction kept 2 bases outside the gene matches. Germline V lookup: CDR1 SGHRS, CDR2 YFSETQ. For the CDR3, the DNA is TGCGCCAGCAGAGGGACTAGCGGGAGTACCGGGGAGCTGTTTTTT. It encodes CASRGTSGSTGELFF.

The chain carries TRBV6-5 and TRBJ1-1; TRBD1 matches at 8 bases. Looked up from germline, CDR1 is MNHEY and CDR2 is SVGAGI. The CDR3 totals 15 residues. Germline trimming cut 5 bases from V and 2 bases from J; bases unmatched to any gene: 7. CDR3 protein: CASSRPTGANTEAFF. Here the CDR3 DNA reads TGTGCCAGCAGTCGGCCGACAGGGGCCAACACTGAAGCTTTCTTT.

V is TRBV4-3 and J is TRBJ1-1; 11 bases match TRBD1. This CDR3 comprises 16 residues. Germline CDR1 LGHNA, CDR2 YSLEER. The junction had 5 bases not matched to a gene; V was cut back by 3 bases and J by 2 bases. As DNA, the CDR3 is TGCGCCAGCAGCCATACGGACAGGGGGCTTAACACTGAAGCTTTCTTT. Translation gives CASSHTDRGLNTEAFF.

CDR3 sequence reads: CAWATGRANEKLFF. The CDR3 coding sequence is TGTGCCTGGGCTACAGGGAGGGCTAATGAAAAACTGTTTTTT. V and J are TRBV30 and TRBJ1-4; possibly TRBD1 for D (6 bases). The CDR3 is 14 amino acids. V lost 5 bases and J 3 bases, leaving 13 bases between the germline ends. Germline-derived CDR1 and CDR2 are GTSNPN and SVGIG (reference sequence).

V gene TRBV7-2 combines with J gene TRBJ2-7; D perhaps matches TRBD2 (5 bases). Looked up from germline, CDR1 is SGHTA and CDR2 is FQGNSA. The germline V and J ends were trimmed by 1 base and 7 bases, with 11 bases remaining between them. The length of the CDR3 is 13 residues. The CDR3 reads CASSLGGRLEQYF. The CDR3 nucleotides are TGTGCCAGCAGCTTAGGCGGGCGGTTAGAGCAGTACTTC. Complete variable domain (other parts from reference TRBV7-2 and TRBJ2-7): GAGVSQSPSNKVTEKGKDVELRCDPISGHTALYWYRQSLGQGLEFLIYFQGNSAPDKSGLPSDRFSAERTGGSVSTLTIQRTQQEDSAVYLCASSLGGRLEQYFGPGTRLTVT.

This chain joins TRBV6-6 and TRBJ1-1; the D is unclear. This CDR3 has 14 amino acids. Germline-derived CDR1 and CDR2 are MNHNY and SVGAGI (reference sequence). The ends were cut back, 2 bases at V and 4 bases at J, with 11 bases in the middle. CDR3 in DNA: TGTGCCAGCAGTTACACCGGAGGGCCCACTGAAGCTTTCTTT. Protein product: CASSYTGGPTEAFF.

The rearrangement uses TRBV3-1 (or the pseudogene TRBV3-2) and TRBJ1-3; D is ambiguous. The CDR3 covers 15 residues. The V and J ends lost 2 bases and 0 bases respectively, with 8 bases between them. Germline CDR1 is LGHDT and CDR2 is YNNKEL (reference sequence). The CDR3 reads CASSQTQSSGNTIYF. Here the CDR3 DNA reads TGTGCCAGCAGCCAAACACAGAGCTCTGGAAACACCATATATTTT.